The 18 T cell receptor beta chains in this list originate from one sample, sequenced in a study of cytomegalovirus exposure and HLA in healthy donors. Amplification used 60 Vbeta primers and 13 Jbeta primers. Generated by immunoSEQ multiplex PCR, the TCRdb table keeps only in-frame clones and is missing some. In the table there are 100,000 to 150,000 clones, 77% of which are singletons. The sample comprised PBMCs. The receptors were gathered from a middle-aged woman in good health and CMV-seropositive.

This chain connects TRBV7-9 to TRBJ2-5, with D perhaps matching TRBD1 (5 bases). Germline loops: CDR1 SEHNR, CDR2 FQNEAQ (reference sequence). Trimming shortened V by 5 bases and J by 4 bases, and 11 bases separated the two germline ends. The length of the CDR3 is 13 residues. The CDR3 DNA follows: TGTGCCAGCAGCCCCCGGACACCAGAGACCCAGTACTTC. Protein: CASSPRTPETQYF.

The chain employs TRBV5-1 and TRBJ2-2, with TRBD1 as a possible D gene (5 bases). CDR1 is SGHRS and CDR2 is YFSETQ in the germline V gene. There are 14 residues in the CDR3. Between the trimmed V and J ends, which lost 3 bases and 1 base, there was a span of 7 bases. CDR3 in amino acids: CASSSQGNTGELFF. Here the CDR3 DNA reads TGCGCCAGCAGCTCTCAGGGGAACACCGGGGAGCTGTTTTTT.

J is TRBJ1-2 and V is TRBV18, with unresolved D. The CDR3 has 13 amino acids. CDR1 and CDR2 (germline): KGHSH, LQKENI. The germline V and J ends were trimmed by 6 bases and 8 bases, with 16 bases remaining between them. CDR3 protein: CASSPREFEGYTF. The CDR3 nucleotides read TGTGCCAGCTCCCCCCGTGAGTTTGAGGGCTACACCTTC.

Turning to this clone: Its ends do not fully match the called genes, so a read error is possible. The chain employs TRBV5-6 and TRBJ2-6, with D maybe TRBD1 (6 bases). The CDR3 is 18 amino acids. Per germline, CDR1 SGHDT and CDR2 YYEEEE. CDR3 nucleotide sequence: TGTGCCAGCACCTTGCTGTACACAGGGTTTACTGGGGCCAACGTCCTGACTTTC. Translation: CASTLLYTGFTGANVLTF.

J is TRBJ1-2 and V is TRBV5-4; TRBD1 is a possible D gene (5 bases). The CDR3 extends over 15 amino acids. Germline V gene lookup returns CDR1 SGHNT and CDR2 YYREEE (reference sequence). Trimming took 0 bases from V and 3 from J, leaving 12 bases between them. CDR3 in DNA: TGTGCCAGCAGCTTGGTCGGAACAGGAGACTATGGCTACACCTTC. Translating it yields CASSLVGTGDYGYTF.

The chain employs TRBV5-4 and TRBJ2-5; 11 nucleotides match TRBD2. The CDR3 runs to 15 residues. Losses at the gene ends were 5 bases for V and 5 bases for J; bases not matched to a gene: 8. Germline lookup yields CDR1 SGHNT and CDR2 YYREEE (reference sequence). The CDR3 nucleotides are TGTGCCAGCAGGTCGGGACTAGCGGAGGGGGAGACCCAGTACTTC. This sequence encodes CASRSGLAEGETQYF.

The chain joins TRBV6-1 to TRBJ2-1, with 7 bases identical to TRBD2. The CDR3 is 17 amino acids. The germline gives CDR1 MNHNS, CDR2 SASEGT. V lost 0 bases to trimming and J lost 4 bases; unmatched junction nucleotides: 9. CDR3 sequence reads: CASSEARASGLYNEQFF. The CDR3 DNA sequence: TGTGCCAGCAGTGAAGCGCGGGCTAGCGGACTTTACAATGAGCAGTTCTTC.

This clone was seen a few times. The chain employs TRBV20-1 and TRBJ2-1; no clear D. The CDR3 consists of 11 residues. CDR1 and CDR2 from the germline V gene are DFQATT and SNEGSKA (reference sequence). V lost 3 bases, J lost 4 bases, and 4 bases lay in between. The CDR3 loop is CSASSYNEQFF. CDR3 nucleotide sequence: TGCAGTGCTAGCAGTTACAATGAGCAGTTCTTC.

This chain connects TRBV5-6 to TRBJ2-5, with 9 bases fitting TRBD1. The CDR3 consists of 13 residues. Germline assignment: CDR1 SGHDT and CDR2 YYEEEE. V gave up 4 bases and J gave up 3 bases; unmatched junction bases: 1. The DNA for the CDR3 is TGTGCCAGCAGCAGGGACAGGGAAGAGACCCAGTACTTC. It yields the protein CASSRDREETQYF.

This chain connects TRBV7-9 to TRBJ1-1; D remains unclear. V was cut by 0 bases and J by 1 base, with 9 bases left in between. The CDR3 is made up of 15 amino acids. CDR1 SEHNR and CDR2 FQNEAQ come from the germline V gene (reference sequence). CDR3 protein: CASSLANEGNTEAFF. The DNA for the CDR3 is TGTGCCAGCAGCTTAGCGAACGAGGGGAACACTGAAGCTTTCTTT.

The V gene is TRBV9, the J gene TRBJ2-1; 9 nucleotides line up with TRBD1. Germline CDR1 and CDR2: SGDLS and YYNGEE. V shed 3 bases and J 6 bases; nucleotides not matched to a gene: 7. CDR3 size: 15 residues. CDR3 nucleotide sequence: TGTGCCAGCAGCGAGGGGACAGGGACAGGCAATGAGCAGTTCTTC. It yields the protein CASSEGTGTGNEQFF.

This clone was recorded a few times. The J gene is TRBJ1-3, the V gene TRBV18; no clear D gene. CDR1 is KGHSH and CDR2 is LQKENI in the germline V gene. This CDR3 is 15 amino acids long. The V gene lost 3 bases and the J gene lost 4 bases, with 13 bases spanning the gap. The CDR3 is CASSPSHSGGNTIYF. The DNA of the CDR3 is TGTGCCAGCTCACCGAGCCACTCGGGAGGAAACACCATATATTTT.

The chain combines TRBV10-3 with TRBJ2-1; D perhaps matches TRBD2 (5 bases). The length of the CDR3 is 16 residues. Trimming shortened V by 6 bases and J by 1 base, and 16 bases separated the two germline ends. Germline V gene sequence: CDR1 ENHRY, CDR2 SYGVKD. In DNA form, the CDR3 reads TGTGCCATCAGCCTAAGTAGCGCGTTTTCCTACAATGAGCAGTTCTTC. This sequence encodes CAISLSSAFSYNEQFF.

The chain has TRBV6-5 and TRBJ2-7; D might be TRBD1 (5 bases). The CDR3 consists of 14 residues. Trimming left V 0 bases short and J 2 bases short, with 8 bases between. CDR1 is MNHEY, CDR2 SVGAGI, per germline. The CDR3 loop is CASSYSGQTYEQYF. The CDR3 DNA sequence: TGTGCCAGCAGTTACTCGGGGCAAACCTACGAGCAGTACTTC.

This clone was recorded only once. The genes are TRBV30 and TRBJ2-1; 7 bases agree with TRBD2. The CDR3 length is 15 residues. Germline lookup yields CDR1 GTSNPN and CDR2 SVGIG (reference sequence). The chain's CDR3 is CALTIGGSSYNEQFF. The CDR3 coding sequence is TGTGCTCTAACAATCGGGGGGAGCTCCTACAATGAGCAGTTCTTC.

The chain recombines TRBV30 with TRBJ2-7; 10 bases match TRBD1. The CDR3 covers 13 residues. Germline V gives CDR1 GTSNPN, CDR2 SVGIG (reference sequence). V lost 3 bases, J lost 7 bases, and 6 bases stayed unmatched. CDR3 loop: CAWSGTGVGEQYF. CDR3 bases: TGTGCCTGGAGCGGGACAGGGGTGGGTGAGCAGTACTTC.

The chain uses TRBV9 and TRBJ2-2; no clear D. The CDR3 covers 14 residues. Trimming took off 0 bases at V and 1 base at J, with 4 bases between the two ends. Germline lookup yields CDR1 SGDLS and CDR2 YYNGEE. This CDR3 is CASSVAMNTGELFF. CDR3 nucleotide sequence: TGTGCCAGCAGCGTAGCTATGAACACCGGGGAGCTGTTTTTT.

The chain joins TRBV6-5 to TRBJ1-4, with TRBD1 as a possible D gene (5 bases). The V gene lost 0 bases and the J gene lost 5 bases, with 13 bases spanning the gap. This CDR3 has 16 residues. The germline V gene has CDR1 MNHEY and CDR2 SVGAGI. CDR3: CASSYSASGRNEKLFF. CDR3 DNA sequence: TGTGCCAGCAGTTACTCGGCCTCAGGGCGGAATGAAAAACTGTTTTTT.